This T cell receptor beta chain was identified in a study of cytomegalovirus exposure and HLA in healthy donors. Study-wide results and limits: In a later analysis, HLA-associated TCR beta chains were more clonally expanded than equally common others.

Vbeta (60) and Jbeta (13) primers were used in the PCR. Assay: immunoSEQ multiplex PCR; the TCRdb copy retains only in-frame clones and omits some. Found here are roughly 200,000 clones, 81% of them singletons; the top ten hold 3.4%. V lost 2 bases, J lost 6 bases, and 4 bases stayed unmatched. The germline V gene encodes CDR1 MGHRA and CDR2 YSYEKL. This CDR3 comprises 16 residues. Note on this clone: Antigen specificity is unknown.

The chain couples TRBV4-1 to TRBJ2-2, with 12 bases that match TRBD2. What was sequenced was PBMCs. The origin of this receptor is a man aged 40-55 years in good health and CMV-seropositive. The CDR3 loop reads CASSQPTSGSPGELFF. The CDR3 nucleotides read TGCGCCAGCAGCCAACCGACTAGCGGGAGCCCCGGGGAGCTGTTTTTT.